These 25 T cell receptor beta chains were all obtained from the same sample, sequenced in a study of HIV-infected children after antiretroviral therapy interruption. A 3' RACE protocol on RNA, with unique molecular identifiers, produced the TCR library. TCRdb re-called the 3' RACE reads through MiXCR, storing one row per CDR3 protein. The sample holds around 50,000 distinct CDR3 sequences, around 4.7% seen once. This sample's treatment: PENTA 11 planned treatment interruption arm or continuous ART arm. Material: CD45RA+ CD4+ T cells from PBMCs, pooled from several time points, obtained from a donor given antiretroviral therapy, either interrupted or continuous. Subset noted: naive CD4+ CD45RA+ CD45RO- T cells. Every receptor here comes from a pool of human donors with HIV.

This clonotype was recorded at least ten times. The CDR3 nucleotides read TGCAGCGGGGTGACTAGCGGGGTTGGAGAGACCCAGTACTTC. Translated, it gives CSGVTSGVGETQYF. This rearrangement joins TRBV29-1 to TRBJ2-5; 11 positions match TRBD2. The CDR3 totals 14 residues. J was trimmed by 4 bases and V by 7 bases; bases with no gene match: 8. The germline gives CDR1 SQVTM, CDR2 ANQGSEA.

The gene calls are TRBV6-5 and TRBJ2-3; the D gene is possibly TRBD1 (6 bases). Germline loops: CDR1 MNHEY, CDR2 SVGAGI. V was trimmed by 6 bases and J by 3 bases, leaving 16 bases between them. The CDR3 length is 15 residues. The CDR3 is CASSNTGYYTDTQYF. CDR3 nucleotides: TGTGCCAGCAGCAACACAGGGTATTATACAGATACGCAGTATTTT.

At least ten counts were recorded for this clonotype. A read error may account for a junction end that differs from germline. The chain uses TRBV3-1 and TRBJ1-5; D unclear. This CDR3 has 14 residues. CDR1 is LGHDT, CDR2 YNNKEL, per germline (reference sequence). This CDR3 is CVSSQGPGPQPQHF. CDR3 nucleotides: TGTGTCAGCAGCCAAGGTCCCGGCCCTCAGCCCCAGCATTTT. Combining the CDR3 with reference TRBV3-1 and TRBJ1-5 gives the whole variable domain DTAVSQTPKYLVTQMGNDKSIKCEQNLGHDTMYWYKQDSKKFLKIMFSYNNKELIINETVPNRFSPKSPDKAHLNLHINSLELGDSAVYFCVSSQGPGPQPQHFGDGTRLSIL.

Ten or more counts support this clonotype. The chain combines TRBV20-1 with TRBJ1-1; maybe TRBD1 (5 bases). V was pared by 3 bases and J by 6 bases, with 17 bases between. Germline V gives CDR1 DFQATT, CDR2 SNEGSKA (reference sequence). The CDR3 covers 14 residues. The CDR3 loop is CSARLEGRAAEAFF. CDR3 sequence (DNA): TGCAGTGCTAGGTTAGAGGGCAGGGCCGCTGAAGCTTTCTTT.

This clonotype has at least ten counts. The chain links TRBV7-2 to TRBJ2-7; D gene uncertain. Trimming took 2 bases from V and 6 from J, leaving 5 bases between them. The CDR3 extends over 11 amino acids. Germline CDR1 and CDR2: SGHTA and FQGNSA. CDR3 region: CASSLLSEQYF. The CDR3 region has the DNA TGTGCCAGCAGCTTATTGAGCGAGCAGTACTTC.

The sample holds a few counts of this clonotype. The chain employs TRBV6-1 and TRBJ2-1, with D perhaps TRBD1 (5 bases). The CDR3 contains 13 residues. Germline values: CDR1 MNHNS, CDR2 SASEGT. Trimming removed 2 bases from V and 9 bases from J, with 11 bases in between. The CDR3 DNA reads as TGTGCCAGCAGTGAATTGGCAGGGCCTGAGCAGTTCTTC. Protein sequence: CASSELAGPEQFF.

This clonotype was observed at least ten times. The chain joins TRBV12-3 or TRBV12-4 to TRBJ2-7, with D possibly matching TRBD1 (6 bases). The ends were cut back, 6 bases at V and 7 bases at J, with 19 bases in the middle. The CDR3 consists of 14 residues. In DNA form, the CDR3 reads TGTGCCAGCAGCAGTGCCAGGGGATCTAGTGAGCAGTACTTC. Translated, it gives CASSSARGSSEQYF.

This clonotype was found many times. The CDR3 DNA reads as TGTGCCAGCAGTCCCTGGACAGGGGGCACAGATACGCAGTATTTT. Residues: CASSPWTGGTDTQYF. The chain couples TRBV12-3 or TRBV12-4 to TRBJ2-3; 9 nucleotides match TRBD1. This CDR3 is 15 amino acids long. Trimming took 5 bases from V and 1 from J; bases not matched to a gene: 4.

The chain has TRBV2 and TRBJ2-7; D is uncertain. Between the trimmed V and J ends, which lost 3 bases and 6 bases, there was a span of 6 bases. This CDR3 contains 11 residues. Germline V CDR1 and CDR2: SNHLY, FYNNEI. CDR3 DNA sequence: TGTGCCAGCAGTGAGGAAGCCGAGCAGTACTTC. It is translated as CASSEEAEQYF.

This clonotype came up many times. The V call is TRBV24-1, the J call TRBJ2-3; D possibly corresponds to TRBD2 (6 bases). CDR1 and CDR2 (germline): KGHDR, SFDVKD. V dropped 6 bases and J dropped 2 bases, with 17 bases sitting between them. This CDR3 has 16 residues. CDR3 DNA: TGTGCCACCAGTAATACAGGATGGAGGGACACAGATACGCAGTATTTT. Its protein is CATSNTGWRDTDTQYF.

This clonotype came up many times. The chain recombines TRBV11-3 with TRBJ1-2, with D uncertain. The CDR3 has 13 amino acids. Trimming removed 5 bases at V and 4 bases at J, with 11 bases between. The germline gives CDR1 SGHNT, CDR2 YENEEA. The CDR3 DNA reads TGTGCCAGCAGCCTCGGACGGTCCTATGGCTACACCTTC. It specifies CASSLGRSYGYTF.

There are many counts of this clonotype. The rearrangement uses TRBV14 and TRBJ1-6, with D unclear. From germline, CDR1 is SGHDN and CDR2 FVKESK. The V end was cut by 0 bases, the J end by 8 bases, with 5 bases between. The length of the CDR3 is 13 residues. CDR3 DNA sequence: TGTGCCAGCAGCCAAGATCTTGATTCACCCCTCCACTTT. Translated: CASSQDLDSPLHF.

V usage is TRBV12-3 or TRBV12-4 and J usage is TRBJ1-5; TRBD1 matches 8 bases. J gave up 3 bases and V 7 bases, and 5 bases lay outside the gene matches. CDR3 length: 14 residues. CDR3 DNA sequence: TGTGCCAGCATACTGGACAGGGCCAATCAGCCCCAGCATTTT. Protein product: CASILDRANQPQHF.

This clonotype was counted many times. This chain links TRBV28 with TRBJ2-7, with a possible D match to TRBD1 (6 bases). Germline CDR1 MDHEN, CDR2 SYDVKM. The CDR3 is made up of 17 amino acids. V lost 5 bases and J 0 bases, leaving 20 bases between the germline ends. The CDR3 region has the DNA TGTGCCAGCAGTCTCAACCTCCAGACAGGAAACTCCTACGAGCAGTACTTC. It encodes CASSLNLQTGNSYEQYF.

This clonotype was counted ten times or more. The rearrangement joins TRBV7-2 to TRBJ1-5; D may be TRBD1 (5 bases). Trimming pared 5 bases from V and 3 bases from J, leaving 8 bases between. The CDR3 length is 13 residues. Germline CDR1 SGHTA, CDR2 FQGNSA. Written as DNA, the CDR3 is TGTGCCAGCAGCCCGACAGACAATCAGCCCCAGCATTTT. It is translated as CASSPTDNQPQHF.

This clonotype appeared many times. The chain has TRBV20-1 and TRBJ1-2, with TRBD1 matching over 9 bases. J gave up 6 bases and V 1 base, and 6 bases lay outside the gene matches. The CDR3 covers 14 residues. Per the germline V gene, CDR1 is DFQATT and CDR2 is SNEGSKA (reference sequence). The CDR3 DNA is TGCAGTGCTAGAGCCGGGGACAGGGAAGATGGCTACACCTTC. Amino acids: CSARAGDREDGYTF.

The chain's CDR3 is CASSPPTEMNTEAFF. Here the CDR3 DNA reads TGTGCCAGCTCACCACCGACAGAGATGAACACTGAAGCTTTCTTT. The chain combines TRBV18 with TRBJ1-1; D is perhaps TRBD1 (5 bases). The CDR3 totals 15 residues. The germline V gene has CDR1 KGHSH and CDR2 LQKENI. The V end lost 0 bases, the J end lost 0 bases, and 8 bases lay between the germline ends.

This clonotype has a count of ten or more. The chain links TRBV12-3 or TRBV12-4 to TRBJ2-3; a weak D match, TRBD2 (5 bases). V lost 6 bases and J lost 1, with 11 bases in between. The length of the CDR3 is 14 residues. CDR3 sequence: CASRLRRRTDTQYF. The CDR3 nucleotides are TGTGCCAGCAGATTACGGAGGCGCACAGATACGCAGTATTTT.

This clonotype was found a few times. The J gene is TRBJ1-1, the V gene TRBV29-1; maybe TRBD1 (5 bases). Trimming pared 5 bases from V and 0 bases from J, leaving 16 bases between. The CDR3 consists of 15 residues. Germline V gene sequence: CDR1 SQVTM, CDR2 ANQGSEA. Written as DNA, the CDR3 is TGCAGCGTTTTACTTTTTGGGGGATTGAACACTGAAGCTTTCTTT. Its protein product is CSVLLFGGLNTEAFF.

This clonotype is medium-sized by share. One end of the junction is discordant with germline, which a read error may explain. The gene calls are TRBV4-1 and TRBJ2-7; D might be TRBD2 (7 bases). Germline CDR1 and CDR2: MGHRA and YSYEKL. The CDR3 covers 14 residues. The CDR3 sequence: CASSSRDWGGAEYF. CDR3 DNA sequence: TGTGCCAGCAGCAGCCGGGACTGGGGGGGCGCAGAGTACTTC.

This clonotype was seen many times. The CDR3, as DNA: TGCAGCGTTGAAGATCGCCACAGCTACTCTGGAAACACCATATATTTT. Its protein is CSVEDRHSYSGNTIYF. V usage is TRBV29-1 and J usage is TRBJ1-3; D gene uncertain. V was trimmed by 0 bases and J by 0 bases, leaving 12 bases between them. The CDR3 totals 16 residues. Germline V gene lookup returns CDR1 SQVTM and CDR2 ANQGSEA. The variable domain in full, with the rest retrieved from reference TRBV29-1 and TRBJ1-3, is SAVISQKPSRDICQRGTSLTIQCQVDSQVTMMFWYRQQPGQSLTLIATANQGSEATYESGFVIDKFPISRPNLTFSTLTVSNMSPEDSSIYLCSVEDRHSYSGNTIYFGEGSWLTVV.

This clonotype was picked up many times. DNA of the CDR3: TGTGCCAGCAGTGGCATCCGGGACAGGGTCTATGAACAGTACTTC. Translated, it gives CASSGIRDRVYEQYF. V is TRBV6-5 and J is TRBJ2-7; TRBD1 aligns across 9 bases. The CDR3 extends over 15 amino acids. Germline CDR1 MNHEY, CDR2 SVGAGI. V trimming: 5 bases; J trimming: 10 bases; junction bases outside the gene matches: 15.

This clonotype was recorded many times. This sequence joins TRBV24-1 and TRBJ1-2; 7 bases line up with TRBD1. The junction had 12 bases not matched to a gene; V was cut back by 4 bases and J by 8 bases. This CDR3 is built from 15 residues. CDR1 is KGHDR, CDR2 SFDVKD, per germline. CDR3 DNA: TGTGCCACCAGTGACCGACAGGGAGACCCGAGAGGCTACACCTTC. This gives the protein CATSDRQGDPRGYTF.

This clonotype was picked up many times. This chain connects TRBV28 to TRBJ2-7; D unresolved. Trimming took off 2 bases at V and 1 base at J, with 9 bases between the two ends. The CDR3 is 14 residues long. Germline lookup yields CDR1 MDHEN and CDR2 SYDVKM. The CDR3: CASSLTEPSYEQYF. The CDR3 DNA follows: TGTGCCAGCAGTTTAACAGAACCTTCCTACGAGCAGTACTTC.

The table lists this clonotype with many counts. The genes are TRBV2 and TRBJ2-3; 8 positions match TRBD1. Germline assignment: CDR1 SNHLY and CDR2 FYNNEI. The J segment lost 3 bases and the V segment lost 6 bases, leaving 8 bases of the junction unmatched. The CDR3 runs 15 residues. CDR3 in DNA: TGTGCCAGCAGGGATGACAGGGGATGGACAGATACGCAGTATTTT. Its protein product is CASRDDRGWTDTQYF.